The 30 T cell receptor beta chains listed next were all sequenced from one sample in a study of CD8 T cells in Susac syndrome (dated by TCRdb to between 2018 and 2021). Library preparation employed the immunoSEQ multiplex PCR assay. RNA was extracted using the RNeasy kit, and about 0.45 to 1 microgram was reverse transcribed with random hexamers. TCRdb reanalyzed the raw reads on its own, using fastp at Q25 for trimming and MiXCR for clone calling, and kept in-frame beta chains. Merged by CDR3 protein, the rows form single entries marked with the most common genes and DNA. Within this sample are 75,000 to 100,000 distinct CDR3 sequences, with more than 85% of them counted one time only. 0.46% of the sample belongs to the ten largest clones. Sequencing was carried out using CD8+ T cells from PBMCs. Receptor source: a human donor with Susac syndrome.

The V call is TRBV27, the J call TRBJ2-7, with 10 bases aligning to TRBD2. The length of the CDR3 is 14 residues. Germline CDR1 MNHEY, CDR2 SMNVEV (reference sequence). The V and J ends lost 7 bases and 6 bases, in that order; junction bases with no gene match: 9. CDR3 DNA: TGTGCCAGCAAGGGGGGACTAGCGATTACCGAGCAGTACTTC. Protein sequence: CASKGGLAITEQYF.

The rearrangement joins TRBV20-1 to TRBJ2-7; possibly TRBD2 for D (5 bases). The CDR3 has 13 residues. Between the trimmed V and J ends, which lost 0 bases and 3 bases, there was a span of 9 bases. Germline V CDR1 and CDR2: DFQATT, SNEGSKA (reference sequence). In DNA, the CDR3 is TGCAGTGCTAGAGATCCCGCGGGCTACGAGCAGTACTTC. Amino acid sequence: CSARDPAGYEQYF.

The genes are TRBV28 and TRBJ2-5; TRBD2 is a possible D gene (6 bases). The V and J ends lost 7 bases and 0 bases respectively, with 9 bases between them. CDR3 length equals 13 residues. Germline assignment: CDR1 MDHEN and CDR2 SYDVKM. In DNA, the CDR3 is TGTGCCAGCAAAGGAGGGTACCAAGAGACCCAGTACTTC. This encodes CASKGGYQETQYF. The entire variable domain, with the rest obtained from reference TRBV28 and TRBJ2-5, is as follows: DVKVTQSSRYLVKRTGEKVFLECVQDMDHENMFWYRQDPGLGLRLIYFSYDVKMKEKGDIPEGYSVSREKKERFSLILESASTNQTSMYLCASKGGYQETQYFGPGTRLLVL.

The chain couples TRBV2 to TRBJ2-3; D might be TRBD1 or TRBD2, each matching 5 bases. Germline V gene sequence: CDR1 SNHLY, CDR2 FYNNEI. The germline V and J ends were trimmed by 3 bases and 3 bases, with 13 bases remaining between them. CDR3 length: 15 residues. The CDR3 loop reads CASSDEGRTTDTQYF. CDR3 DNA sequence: TGTGCCAGCAGTGATGAGGGACGGACGACAGATACGCAGTATTTT.

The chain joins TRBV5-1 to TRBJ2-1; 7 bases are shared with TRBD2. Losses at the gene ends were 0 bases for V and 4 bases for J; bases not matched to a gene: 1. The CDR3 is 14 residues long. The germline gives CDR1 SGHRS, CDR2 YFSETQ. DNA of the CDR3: TGCGCCAGCAGCTTGGAACTAGCGTACAATGAGCAGTTCTTC. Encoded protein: CASSLELAYNEQFF.

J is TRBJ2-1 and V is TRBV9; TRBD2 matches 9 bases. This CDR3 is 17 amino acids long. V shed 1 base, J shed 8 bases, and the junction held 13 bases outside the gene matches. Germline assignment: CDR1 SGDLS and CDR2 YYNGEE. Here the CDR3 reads CASSVPSSSGKHDEQFF. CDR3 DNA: TGTGCCAGCAGCGTACCGTCCTCTAGCGGGAAGCACGATGAGCAGTTCTTC.

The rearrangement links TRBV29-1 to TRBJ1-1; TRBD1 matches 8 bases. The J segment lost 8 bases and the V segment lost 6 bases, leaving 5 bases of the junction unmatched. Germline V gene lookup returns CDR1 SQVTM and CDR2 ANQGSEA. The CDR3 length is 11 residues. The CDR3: CSVPGGLEAFF. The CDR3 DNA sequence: TGCAGCGTGCCAGGGGGCCTCGAAGCTTTCTTT.

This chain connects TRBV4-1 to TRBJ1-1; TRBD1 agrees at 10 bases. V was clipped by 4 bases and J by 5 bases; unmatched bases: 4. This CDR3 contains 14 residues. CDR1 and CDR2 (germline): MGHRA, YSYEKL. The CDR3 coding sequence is TGCGCCAGCAGCCCGGGACAGGGGACGACTGAAGCTTTCTTT. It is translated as CASSPGQGTTEAFF.

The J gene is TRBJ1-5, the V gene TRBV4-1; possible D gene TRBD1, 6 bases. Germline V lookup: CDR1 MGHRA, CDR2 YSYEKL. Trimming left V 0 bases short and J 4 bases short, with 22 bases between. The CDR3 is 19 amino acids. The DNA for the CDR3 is TGCGCCAGCAGCCAAGATGGGATCGGGGGCGAGGCCTTTAATCAGCCCCAGCATTTT. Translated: CASSQDGIGGEAFNQPQHF.

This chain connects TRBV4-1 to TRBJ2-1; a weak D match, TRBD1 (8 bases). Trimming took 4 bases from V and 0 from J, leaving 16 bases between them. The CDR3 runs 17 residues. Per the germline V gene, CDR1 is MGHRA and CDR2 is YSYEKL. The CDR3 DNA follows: TGCGCCAGCAGCCTAGATCACAGGGGGGGCTCCTACAATGAGCAGTTCTTC. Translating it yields CASSLDHRGGSYNEQFF.

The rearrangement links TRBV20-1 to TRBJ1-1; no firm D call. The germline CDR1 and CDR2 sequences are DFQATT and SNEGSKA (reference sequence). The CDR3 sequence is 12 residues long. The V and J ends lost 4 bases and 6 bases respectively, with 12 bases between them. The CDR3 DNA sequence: TGCAGTGCTAATTGGGAGAAGGCTGAAGCTTTCTTT. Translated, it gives CSANWEKAEAFF.

The CDR3 region is CASSQGRNSLYEQYF. CDR3 DNA sequence: TGCGCCAGCAGCCAAGGGCGGAACTCTTTGTACGAGCAGTACTTC. The chain recombines TRBV4-1 with TRBJ2-7; D is uncertain. The ends were cut back, 1 base at V and 4 bases at J, with 14 bases in the middle. This CDR3 region has 15 residues. Germline V gene sequence: CDR1 MGHRA, CDR2 YSYEKL.

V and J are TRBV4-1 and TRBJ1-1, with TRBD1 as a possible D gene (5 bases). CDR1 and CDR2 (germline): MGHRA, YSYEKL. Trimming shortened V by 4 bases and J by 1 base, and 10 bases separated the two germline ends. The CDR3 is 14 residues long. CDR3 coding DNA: TGCGCCAGCAGCCTGGGACCGGCGAACACTGAAGCTTTCTTT. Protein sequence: CASSLGPANTEAFF.

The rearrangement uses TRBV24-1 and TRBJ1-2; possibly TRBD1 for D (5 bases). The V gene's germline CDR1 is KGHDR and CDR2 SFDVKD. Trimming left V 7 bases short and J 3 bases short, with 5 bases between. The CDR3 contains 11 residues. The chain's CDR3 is CATRTDYGYTF. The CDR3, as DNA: TGTGCCACCAGGACAGACTATGGCTACACCTTC.

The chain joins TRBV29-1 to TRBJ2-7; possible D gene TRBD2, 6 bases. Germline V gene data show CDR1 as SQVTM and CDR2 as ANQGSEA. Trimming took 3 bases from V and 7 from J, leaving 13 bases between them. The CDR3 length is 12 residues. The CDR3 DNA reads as TGCAGCGTTGAGTTCAGGGCGGGGGAGCAGTACTTC. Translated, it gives CSVEFRAGEQYF.

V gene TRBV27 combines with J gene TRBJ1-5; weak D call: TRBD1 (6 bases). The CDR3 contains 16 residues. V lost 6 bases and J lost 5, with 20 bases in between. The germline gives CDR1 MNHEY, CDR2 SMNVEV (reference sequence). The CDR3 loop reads CASSRTGGGYHQPQHF. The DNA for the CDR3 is TGTGCCAGCAGCCGAACGGGAGGGGGGTATCATCAGCCCCAGCATTTT.

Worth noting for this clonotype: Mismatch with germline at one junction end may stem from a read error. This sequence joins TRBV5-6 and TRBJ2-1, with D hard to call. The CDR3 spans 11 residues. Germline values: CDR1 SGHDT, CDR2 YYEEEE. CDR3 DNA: TGTGCCAGCAGCTCCTTCAATGAGCAGTTCTTC. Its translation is CASSSFNEQFF.

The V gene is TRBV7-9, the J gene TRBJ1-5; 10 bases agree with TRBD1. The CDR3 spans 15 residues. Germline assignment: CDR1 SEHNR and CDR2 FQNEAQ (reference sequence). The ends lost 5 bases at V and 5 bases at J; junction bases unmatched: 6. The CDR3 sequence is CASSTGTGVHQPQHF. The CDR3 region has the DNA TGTGCCAGCAGCACCGGGACAGGGGTCCATCAGCCCCAGCATTTT.

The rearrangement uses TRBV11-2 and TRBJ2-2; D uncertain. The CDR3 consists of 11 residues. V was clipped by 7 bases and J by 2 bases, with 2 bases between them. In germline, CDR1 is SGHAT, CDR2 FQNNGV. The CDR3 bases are TGTGCCAGCACTAACACCGGGGAGCTGTTTTTT. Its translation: CASTNTGELFF.

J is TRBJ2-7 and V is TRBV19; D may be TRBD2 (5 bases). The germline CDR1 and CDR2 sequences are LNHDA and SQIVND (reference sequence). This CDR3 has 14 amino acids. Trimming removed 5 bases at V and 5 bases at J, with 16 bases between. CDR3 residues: CASSSHRESHEQYF. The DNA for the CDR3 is TGTGCCAGTAGTTCCCACCGGGAAAGCCACGAGCAGTACTTC.

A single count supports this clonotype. This CDR3 is CASSPIAGRQTQYF. In nucleotides, the CDR3 is TGTGCCAGCAGTCCCATAGCGGGAAGGCAGACCCAGTACTTC. The V and J genes are TRBV28 and TRBJ2-5, with 8 bases that match TRBD2. The CDR3 totals 14 residues. V shed 5 bases, J shed 6 bases, and the junction held 8 bases outside the gene matches. Looked up from germline, CDR1 is MDHEN and CDR2 is SYDVKM.

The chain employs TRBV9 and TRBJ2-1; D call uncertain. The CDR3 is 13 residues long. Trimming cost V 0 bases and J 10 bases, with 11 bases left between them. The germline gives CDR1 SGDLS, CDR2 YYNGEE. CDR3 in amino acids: CASSVGAPGEQFF. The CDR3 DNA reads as TGTGCCAGCAGCGTAGGAGCCCCAGGAGAGCAGTTCTTC. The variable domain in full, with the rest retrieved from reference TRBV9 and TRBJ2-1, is DSGVTQTPKHLITATGQRVTLRCSPRSGDLSVYWYQQSLDQGLQFLIQYYNGEERAKGNILERFSAQQFPDLHSELNLSSLELGDSALYFCASSVGAPGEQFFGPGTRLTVL.

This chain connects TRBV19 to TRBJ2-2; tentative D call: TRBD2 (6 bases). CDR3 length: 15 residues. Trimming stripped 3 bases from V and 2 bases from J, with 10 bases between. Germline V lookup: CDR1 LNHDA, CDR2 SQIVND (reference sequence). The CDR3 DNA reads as TGTGCCAGTAGTATTATGGGACTCAACACCGGGGAGCTGTTTTTT. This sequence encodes CASSIMGLNTGELFF. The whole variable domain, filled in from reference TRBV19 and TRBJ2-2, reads DGGITQSPKYLFRKEGQNVTLSCEQNLNHDAMYWYRQDPGQGLRLIYYSQIVNDFQKGDIAEGYSVSREKKESFPLTVTSAQKNPTAFYLCASSIMGLNTGELFFGEGSRLTVL.

Here the CDR3 reads CATSGPTSGSSDTQYF. In DNA, the CDR3 is TGTGCCACCAGTGGTCCGACTAGCGGGAGTTCAGATACGCAGTATTTT. This chain joins TRBV24-1 and TRBJ2-3, with 12 bases aligning to TRBD2. Germline CDR1 and CDR2: KGHDR and SFDVKD. The CDR3 covers 16 residues. J gave up 4 bases and V 5 bases, and 6 bases lay outside the gene matches.

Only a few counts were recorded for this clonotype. CDR3 nucleotides: TGCGCCAGCAGCCCCGGGGACAATGAGCAGTTCTTC. Translating it yields CASSPGDNEQFF. The chain links TRBV4-1 to TRBJ2-1; D might be TRBD2 (5 bases). The CDR3 spans 12 residues. Germline V gene lookup returns CDR1 MGHRA and CDR2 YSYEKL. V lost 4 bases to trimming and J lost 5 bases, with 6 bases between them.

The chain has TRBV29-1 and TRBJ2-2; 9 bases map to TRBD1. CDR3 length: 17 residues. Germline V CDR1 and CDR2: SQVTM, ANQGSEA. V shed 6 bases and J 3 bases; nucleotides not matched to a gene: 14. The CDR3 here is CSVAGIRDRDYTGELFF. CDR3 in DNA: TGCAGCGTCGCCGGTATTAGGGACAGGGACTACACCGGGGAGCTGTTTTTT.

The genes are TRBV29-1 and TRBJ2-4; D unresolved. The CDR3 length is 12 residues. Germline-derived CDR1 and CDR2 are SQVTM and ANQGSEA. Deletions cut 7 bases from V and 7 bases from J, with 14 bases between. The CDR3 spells CSATDDGNIQYF. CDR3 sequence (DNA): TGCAGCGCTACGGACGATGGGAACATTCAGTACTTC.

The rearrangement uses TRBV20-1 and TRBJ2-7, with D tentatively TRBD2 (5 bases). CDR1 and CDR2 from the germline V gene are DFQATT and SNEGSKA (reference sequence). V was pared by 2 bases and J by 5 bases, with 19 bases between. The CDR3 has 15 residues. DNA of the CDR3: TGCAGTGCTAGACCGGGATTTAGCTTTGTTGACGAGCAGTACTTC. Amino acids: CSARPGFSFVDEQYF.

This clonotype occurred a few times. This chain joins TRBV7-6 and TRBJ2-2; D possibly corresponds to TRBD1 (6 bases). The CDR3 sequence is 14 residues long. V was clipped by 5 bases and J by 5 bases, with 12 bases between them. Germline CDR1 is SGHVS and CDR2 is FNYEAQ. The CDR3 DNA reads TGTGCCAGCAGCCGTGGACAGCTTACCGGGGAGCTGTTTTTT. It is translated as CASSRGQLTGELFF. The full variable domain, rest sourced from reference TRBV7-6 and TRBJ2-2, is GAGVSQSPRYKVTKRGQDVALRCDPISGHVSLYWYRQALGQGPEFLTYFNYEAQQDKSGLPNDRFSAERPEGSISTLTIQRTEQRDSAMYRCASSRGQLTGELFFGEGSRLTVL.

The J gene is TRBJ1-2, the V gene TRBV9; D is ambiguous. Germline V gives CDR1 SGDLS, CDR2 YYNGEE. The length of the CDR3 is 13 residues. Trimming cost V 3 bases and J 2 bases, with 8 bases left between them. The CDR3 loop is CASSAGYNYGYTF. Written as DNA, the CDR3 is TGTGCCAGCAGCGCCGGATACAACTATGGCTACACCTTC.